The rows below give T cell receptor beta chains drawn from one sample of a study of molecular identifiers for immune sequencing clone quantification. Using its own MiXCR run on the PCR reads, TCRdb lists one record per CDR3 protein. Of some 320,000 distinct CDR3 sequences listed, around 21% are singletons. The sequenced sample consisted of naive CD8+ T cells from blood, with Jurkat cell RNA spiked in. These receptors were taken from a human donor in good health. Some libraries in this study had Jurkat cell RNA spiked in. Both conserved end residues are part of each CDR3. The D gene is left open where the match is weak. The size of a clone is reported for some rows only, either as once, few or many, or as a class for expanded clones.

many | TRBJ1-2 | NA | TRBV6-5 | TGTGCCAGCAGTAGGGCGGATACCTCCTATGGCTACACCTTC | CASSRADTSYGYTF
few | TRBJ2-5 | TRBD2 | TRBV4-1 | TGCGCCAGCAGCGCAAGCGGCGCGGGGGTGCCTCAAGAGACCCAGTACTTC | CASSASGAGVPQETQYF
many | TRBJ1-5 | TRBD1 | TRBV20-1 | TGCAGTGCTAGAAATGGGGACAGTCCAAATCAGCCCCAGCATTTT | CSARNGDSPNQPQHF
few | TRBJ2-7 | TRBD1 | TRBV29-1 | TGCAGCGTTACAGACAGGGGTAGGGCCTACGAGCAGTACTTC | CSVTDRGRAYEQYF
many | TRBJ2-1 | NA | TRBV28 | TGTGCCAGCAGTCTGGACGGGAACAATGAGCAGTTCTTC | CASSLDGNNEQFF
NA | TRBJ2-7 | TRBD2 | TRBV20-1 | TGCAGTGCTAGAGAACTAGCGTTAGGTGTCTACGAGCAGTACTTC | CSARELALGVYEQYF
NA | TRBJ2-1 | TRBD2 | TRBV7-9 | TGTGCCAGCAGCCCCCCGGGGACTAGCGGATACGATGAGCAGTTCTTC | CASSPPGTSGYDEQFF
many | TRBJ1-1 | NA | TRBV29-1 | TGCAGCGTTCAGACAGGAGTTAACACTGAAGCTTTCTTT | CSVQTGVNTEAFF
NA | TRBJ2-7 | NA | TRBV28 | TGTGCCAGCAGTATTGGGGTCGGGGGGCAGGGGATCGCCTACGAGCAGTACTTC | CASSIGVGGQGIAYEQYF
many | TRBJ1-1 | NA | TRBV4-1 | TGCGCCAGCAGCCAAGGAGCAAGTAACACTGAAGCTTTCTTT | CASSQGASNTEAFF
many | TRBJ2-2 | NA | TRBV13 | TGTGCCAGCAGAATCGGAGTGAACACCGGGGAGCTGTTTTTT | CASRIGVNTGELFF
few | TRBJ2-7 | NA | TRBV5-5 | TGTGCCAGCAGCTTGGCCCCGTTAAGGAGGGACGGGTACGAGCAGTACTTC | CASSLAPLRRDGYEQYF
few | TRBJ2-1 | NA | TRBV13 | TGTGCCAGCAGCCCCAAGGGGGTGGCTGGGGCCAATGAGCAGCTCTTC | CASSPKGVAGANEQLF
NA | TRBJ2-2 | NA | TRBV4-3 | TGCGCCAGCGGCCAAGGGCGATCAAGTTTCACCGGGGAGCTGTTTTTT | CASGQGRSSFTGELFF
many | TRBJ2-5 | NA | TRBV7-9 | TGTGCCAGCAGCTCGGACAGACTCCAAGAGACCCAGTACTTC | CASSSDRLQETQYF
NA | TRBJ1-1 | NA | TRBV3-1 | TGTGCCAGCAGCGCCTACCAGGGTGCTGAAGCTTTCTTT | CASSAYQGAEAFF
NA | TRBJ2-5 | NA | TRBV12-2 | TGTGCAAGTTGCCCCCCCCGGCGGGAGGGAAACCAAGAGACCCAGTACTTC | CASCPPRREGNQETQYF
NA | TRBJ2-7 | TRBD1 | TRBV27 | TGTGCCAGCAGTTTGGCCCGACAGGGATCCAAGCAGTACTTC | CASSLARQGSKQYF
many | TRBJ2-3 | NA | TRBV5-4 | TGTGCCAGCAGCTTGGCCGGGGGACGGGGTAGCACAGATACGCAGTATTTT | CASSLAGGRGSTDTQYF
few | TRBJ2-7 | NA | TRBV3-1 | TGTGCCAGCAGCCACAGTGGGGGAGCGCAATACGAGCAGTACTTC | CASSHSGGAQYEQYF
many | TRBJ2-7 | TRBD1 | TRBV15 | TGTGCCACCAGCACATTGGACAGGGCTGCTTTTTACGAGCAGTACTTC | CATSTLDRAAFYEQYF
many | TRBJ1-1 | TRBD1 | TRBV30 | TGTGCCTGGAGTGGACAGGGTGAAGCTTTCTTT | CAWSGQGEAFF
many | TRBJ2-2 | NA | TRBV7-9 | TGTGCCAGCAGCTTGACGGGTACCGGGGAGCTGTTTTTT | CASSLTGTGELFF
many | TRBJ1-5 | NA | TRBV13 | TGTGCCAGCAGCACAGGACGGAGCTTGACTCAGCCCCAGCATTTT | CASSTGRSLTQPQHF
many | TRBJ1-2 | NA | TRBV20-1 | TGCAGTGCTAGAGTACCGCATACCTATGGCTACACCTTC | CSARVPHTYGYTF
many | TRBJ1-6 | NA | TRBV5-5 | TGTGCCAGCAGCCCGGGACGGCTGAGCTCCTATAATTCACCCCTCCACTTT | CASSPGRLSSYNSPLHF
many | TRBJ2-7 | NA | TRBV2 | TGTGCCAGCAGTGAAGGACAGAGCTACGAGCAGTACTTC | CASSEGQSYEQYF
many | TRBJ1-6 | NA | TRBV30 | TGTGCCTGGAGTGTTGGTCAGGGGCAGGCCCCCCTCCACTTT | CAWSVGQGQAPLHF
NA | TRBJ2-7 | NA | TRBV4-2 | TGTGCCAGCAGCCAAGAAGCTGGGGGAGAGACCTCCTACGAGCAGTACTTC | CASSQEAGGETSYEQYF
NA | TRBJ1-4 | NA | TRBV11-2 | TGTGCCAGCAGCTTAGGGTTGGCACGTAATAATGAAAAACTGTTTTTT | CASSLGLARNNEKLFF